The 25 T cell receptor beta chains below come from one sample, sequenced in a study of cytomegalovirus exposure and HLA in healthy donors. Generated by immunoSEQ multiplex PCR, the TCRdb table keeps only in-frame clones and is missing some. In the table there are about 130,000 clones, roughly 89% of which are singletons. The sequencing input was PBMCs. The receptors derive from a woman aged 18-29 years in good health and CMV-seropositive.

This clone came up once. The chain carries TRBV19 and TRBJ1-1; no firm D call. Trimming left V 3 bases short and J 5 bases short, with 13 bases between. CDR1 LNHDA and CDR2 SQIVND come from the germline V gene (reference sequence). The CDR3 has 14 residues. The CDR3 sequence: CASSISGRDTEAFF. DNA of the CDR3: TGTGCCAGTAGTATCTCGGGAAGAGATACTGAAGCTTTCTTT. Complete variable domain (other parts from reference TRBV19 and TRBJ1-1): DGGITQSPKYLFRKEGQNVTLSCEQNLNHDAMYWYRQDPGQGLRLIYYSQIVNDFQKGDIAEGYSVSREKKESFPLTVTSAQKNPTAFYLCASSISGRDTEAFFGQGTRLTVV.

The chain recombines TRBV14 with TRBJ2-2; D perhaps matches TRBD1 (8 bases). The CDR3 is made up of 15 amino acids. V lost 4 bases and J 6 bases, leaving 15 bases between the germline ends. The germline gives CDR1 SGHDN, CDR2 FVKESK. In DNA, the CDR3 is TGTGCCAGCAGCCTCGTCACAGGGGGGGCCGGGGAGCTGTTTTTT. This encodes CASSLVTGGAGELFF.

This clone has a single count. The chain couples TRBV4-3 to TRBJ2-7, with D possibly being TRBD1 (6 bases). Per germline, CDR1 LGHNA and CDR2 YSLEER. Trimming stripped 1 base from V and 3 bases from J, with 13 bases between. This CDR3 has 15 residues. The CDR3 DNA reads TGCGCCAGCAGCCAAGGCCCAACAGGGCTCTACGAGCAGTACTTC. Translated, it gives CASSQGPTGLYEQYF.

The chain has TRBV5-1 and TRBJ2-5; possibly TRBD2 for D (5 bases). CDR3 length: 15 amino acids. Germline lookup yields CDR1 SGHRS and CDR2 YFSETQ. V lost 2 bases and J lost 3, with 14 bases in between. This chain's CDR3 is CASSFPLDSKETQYF. Written as DNA, the CDR3 is TGCGCCAGCAGCTTCCCACTAGACTCCAAAGAGACCCAGTACTTC.

This chain uses TRBV19 with TRBJ1-1; TRBD1 matches at 7 bases. The germline gives CDR1 LNHDA, CDR2 SQIVND (reference sequence). The V and J ends lost 5 bases and 0 bases, in that order; junction bases with no gene match: 3. CDR3 length: 14 amino acids. The CDR3 coding sequence is TGTGCCAGTAGTCTGACAGGGTTGAACACTGAAGCTTTCTTT. This sequence encodes CASSLTGLNTEAFF. The full variable domain, in which reference TRBV19 and TRBJ1-1 provide the parts outside the CDR3, is DGGITQSPKYLFRKEGQNVTLSCEQNLNHDAMYWYRQDPGQGLRLIYYSQIVNDFQKGDIAEGYSVSREKKESFPLTVTSAQKNPTAFYLCASSLTGLNTEAFFGQGTRLTVV.

The chain combines TRBV11-2 with TRBJ2-7; D might be TRBD2 (5 bases). Germline CDR1 and CDR2: SGHAT and FQNNGV. The CDR3 is 16 amino acids. V was cut by 4 bases and J by 2 bases, with 18 bases left in between. For the CDR3, the DNA is TGTGCCAGCAGCTCCACGCCGGGATGGCTAACCTACGAGCAGTACTTC. Protein: CASSSTPGWLTYEQYF.

The V call is TRBV4-1, the J call TRBJ2-5, with 11 positions matching TRBD1. The germline V gene encodes CDR1 MGHRA and CDR2 YSYEKL. The CDR3 has 16 amino acids. Losses at the gene ends were 3 bases for V and 5 bases for J; bases not matched to a gene: 8. In nucleotides, the CDR3 is TGCGCCAGCAGCCAGGACGGGACAGGGGGGATGGAGACCCAGTACTTC. Translating gives CASSQDGTGGMETQYF.

The chain is built from TRBV2 and TRBJ1-1; a possible D gene is TRBD1 (5 bases). The germline gives CDR1 SNHLY, CDR2 FYNNEI. Trimming removed 4 bases from V and 4 bases from J, with 10 bases in between. The CDR3 consists of 13 residues. In DNA, the CDR3 is TGTGCCAGCAGTGTGAGGCAGGGCACTGAAGCTTTCTTT. Its protein is CASSVRQGTEAFF.

The chain joins TRBV29-1 to TRBJ2-4, with D perhaps matching TRBD2 (6 bases). V dropped 7 bases and J dropped 8 bases, with 12 bases sitting between them. The CDR3 has 11 residues. Germline CDR1 is SQVTM and CDR2 is ANQGSEA. CDR3 sequence: CSADRGDIQYF. The CDR3 DNA follows: TGCAGCGCCGACCGCGGGGACATTCAGTACTTC. The whole variable domain, filled in from reference TRBV29-1 and TRBJ2-4, reads SAVISQKPSRDICQRGTSLTIQCQVDSQVTMMFWYRQQPGQSLTLIATANQGSEATYESGFVIDKFPISRPNLTFSTLTVSNMSPEDSSIYLCSADRGDIQYFGAGTRLSVL.

This chain uses TRBV2 with TRBJ1-5; D is perhaps TRBD1 (5 bases). This CDR3 spans 13 amino acids. CDR1 and CDR2 from the germline V gene are SNHLY and FYNNEI. The V gene lost 11 bases and the J gene lost 3 bases, with 14 bases spanning the gap. In DNA, the CDR3 is TGTGCCCGTGTGGGGCTCGTCAATCAGCCCCAGCATTTT. It is translated as CARVGLVNQPQHF.

J is TRBJ1-2 and V is TRBV6-7; the D gene is possibly TRBD1 (6 bases). TRBV6-7 is assigned to the ORF class and has an uncertain function. Deletions cut 5 bases from V and 5 bases from J, with 15 bases between. This CDR3 is 14 amino acids long. CDR3 in amino acids: CASSNEGVKYGYTF. CDR3 coding DNA: TGTGCCAGCAGTAATGAGGGGGTTAAGTATGGCTACACCTTC.

The chain recombines TRBV6-6 with TRBJ2-5, with D unresolved. V lost 0 bases to trimming and J lost 0 bases, with 8 bases between them. The V gene's germline CDR1 is MNHNY and CDR2 SVGAGI (reference sequence). This CDR3 has 15 amino acids. CDR3 sequence (DNA): TGTGCCAGCAGTTACTCGAACACGTACCAAGAGACCCAGTACTTC. Amino acids: CASSYSNTYQETQYF.

This chain connects TRBV19 to TRBJ2-7; 10 nucleotides match TRBD1. Looked up from germline, CDR1 is LNHDA and CDR2 is SQIVND (reference sequence). There are 15 residues in the CDR3. V lost 6 bases and J lost 7; bases outside the gene matches: 12. The CDR3 coding sequence is TGTGCCAGTAGCCAGCCGGACAGGGGGACGAGGGAGCAGTACTTC. It is translated as CASSQPDRGTREQYF.

As for this clone: Mismatch with germline at one junction end may stem from a read error. V and J are TRBV7-7 and TRBJ2-7; D ambiguous. The CDR3 extends over 13 amino acids. Germline lookup yields CDR1 SSHAT and CDR2 FNYEAQ (reference sequence). The CDR3 region has the DNA TGTGCTAGCAGCTTAGACAAGACCTACGAGCAGTACTTC. Translation: CASSLDKTYEQYF.

The chain is built from TRBV27 and TRBJ1-1; possibly TRBD1 for D (5 bases). This CDR3 has 14 residues. Germline V gene data show CDR1 as MNHEY and CDR2 as SMNVEV (reference sequence). Trimming removed 5 bases from V and 6 bases from J, with 16 bases in between. The CDR3 sequence: CASSPPGGAPEAFF. The CDR3 bases are TGTGCCAGCAGTCCCCCCGGCGGGGCCCCTGAAGCTTTCTTT.

The chain employs TRBV5-1 and TRBJ2-7, with 12 bases matching TRBD2. Germline V gives CDR1 SGHRS, CDR2 YFSETQ. V was pared by 1 base and J by 0 bases, with 8 bases of the junction left unmatched. This CDR3 spans 18 amino acids. The CDR3 DNA reads as TGCGCCAGCAGCTTGACCACTGGACTAGCGGGGTTCTCCTACGAGCAGTACTTC. Its translation: CASSLTTGLAGFSYEQYF.

This clone was counted many times. The sample carries other DNA sequences with the same CDR3. The chain joins TRBV7-6 to TRBJ2-3; D gene ambiguous. CDR1 and CDR2 (germline): SGHVS, FNYEAQ. This CDR3 contains 12 residues. V lost 5 bases to trimming and J lost 4 bases, with 7 bases between them. CDR3 protein: CASSHAADTQYF. As DNA, the CDR3 is TGTGCCAGCAGCCACGCGGCAGATACGCAGTATTTT.

The chain carries TRBV30 and TRBJ1-4; D might be TRBD1 (5 bases). V was trimmed by 7 bases and J by 3 bases, leaving 15 bases between them. This CDR3 comprises 14 residues. Germline V gives CDR1 GTSNPN, CDR2 SVGIG (reference sequence). The DNA for the CDR3 is TGTGCCTCCGACCGCGGGGGACCTAATGAAAAACTGTTTTTT. This gives the protein CASDRGGPNEKLFF.

This clone was counted once. The V and J genes are TRBV2 and TRBJ1-1; TRBD1 matches at 7 bases. CDR3 length: 13 residues. V dropped 8 bases and J dropped 4; count of bases not matched to a gene: 7. Germline CDR1 and CDR2: SNHLY and FYNNEI. The CDR3 reads CASQGGWGTEAFF. The CDR3 DNA reads as TGTGCCAGCCAAGGGGGCTGGGGCACTGAAGCTTTCTTT. Looking up the rest from reference TRBV2 and TRBJ1-1 gives the full variable domain: EPEVTQTPSHQVTQMGQEVILRCVPISNHLYFYWYRQILGQKVEFLVSFYNNEISEKSEIFDDQFSVERPDGSNFTLKIRSTKLEDSAMYFCASQGGWGTEAFFGQGTRLTVV.

This sequence joins TRBV7-9 and TRBJ1-3, with 8 bases lining up with TRBD1. CDR3 size: 14 residues. Germline CDR1 and CDR2: SEHNR and FQNEAQ (reference sequence). With V trimmed by 6 bases and J by 9 bases, 10 bases remained unmatched. CDR3 in amino acids: CASSDRGQGSTIYF. CDR3 in DNA: TGTGCCAGCAGTGACCGCGGACAGGGTAGCACCATATATTTT. Using reference TRBV7-9 and TRBJ1-3 for the parts outside the CDR3, the full variable domain is DTGVSQNPRHKITKRGQNVTFRCDPISEHNRLYWYRQTLGQGPEFLTYFQNEAQLEKSRLLSDRFSAERPKGSFSTLEIQRTEQGDSAMYLCASSDRGQGSTIYFGEGSWLTVV.

The chain joins TRBV7-9 to TRBJ1-6; TRBD1 is a possible D gene (5 bases). V gave up 1 base and J gave up 7 bases, with 11 bases separating them. The CDR3 spans 15 residues. From germline, CDR1 is SEHNR and CDR2 FQNEAQ (reference sequence). CDR3 nucleotide sequence: TGTGCCAGCAGCTTAGGCGCGGGGCAGAATTCACCCCTCCACTTT. Translated, it gives CASSLGAGQNSPLHF.

The CDR3 region has the DNA TGTGCCACCAGCAGAGATGTTAGCGGGTTCGCCACCTACAATGAGCAGTTCTTC. Protein sequence: CATSRDVSGFATYNEQFF. This chain uses TRBV15 with TRBJ2-1; 7 bases are shared with TRBD2. This CDR3 spans 18 amino acids. J lost 2 bases, V lost 0 bases, and 10 bases had no gene match. Germline V CDR1 and CDR2: LNHNV, YYDKDF (reference sequence).

This sequence joins TRBV6-6 and TRBJ2-1; 9 nucleotides align to TRBD1. Germline V gives CDR1 MNHNY, CDR2 SVGAGI (reference sequence). This CDR3 spans 13 amino acids. The J segment lost 2 bases and the V segment lost 8 bases, leaving 1 base of the junction unmatched. CDR3 sequence reads: CASGTGTYNEQFF. The CDR3 nucleotides read TGTGCCAGCGGGACAGGGACCTACAATGAGCAGTTCTTC.

In its sample, this clone was seen once. This chain joins TRBV28 and TRBJ2-3, with 7 positions matching TRBD2. The V segment lost 3 bases and the J segment 4 bases; nucleotides outside the gene matches: 10. The CDR3 length is 16 residues. The germline CDR1 and CDR2 sequences are MDHEN and SYDVKM. CDR3 in amino acids: CASSFMSGATPDTQYF. DNA of the CDR3: TGTGCCAGCAGTTTTATGAGCGGGGCGACCCCAGATACGCAGTATTTT.

This chain joins TRBV9 and TRBJ1-2; 7 nucleotides line up with TRBD1. Germline lookup yields CDR1 SGDLS and CDR2 YYNGEE. V lost 3 bases, J lost 8 bases, and 7 bases stayed unmatched. The CDR3 extends over 13 amino acids. CDR3 nucleotide sequence: TGTGCCAGCAGCGGGGGACAGTCGGGAGGCTACACCTTC. Its protein is CASSGGQSGGYTF. Based on the CDR3 plus reference TRBV9 and TRBJ1-2, the full variable domain is DSGVTQTPKHLITATGQRVTLRCSPRSGDLSVYWYQQSLDQGLQFLIQYYNGEERAKGNILERFSAQQFPDLHSELNLSSLELGDSALYFCASSGGQSGGYTFGSGTRLTVV.